What follows is one T cell receptor (beta chain) and its context. This sample is part of a study of blood T cell repertoires in COVID-19. Study overall: Italy, Spain and the United States were the sources of the convalescent and acute COVID-19 samples.

Some clones are missing from TCRdb's copy, which holds only in-frame ones; the method was immunoSEQ multiplex PCR. The sample records about 150,000 clones, more than 75% being singletons. This CDR3 comprises 14 residues. Germline CDR1 and CDR2: SEHNR and FQNEAQ (reference sequence). J gave up 6 bases and V 3 bases, and 2 bases lay outside the gene matches. Input material: peripheral blood. The genes are TRBV7-9 and TRBJ1-4; 9 bases match TRBD1. The sequence was collected from a man aged 50 to 60 with active COVID-19. The CDR3 nucleotides are TGTGCCAGCAGCTTCACAGGGGGCCATGAAAAACTGTTTTTT. It codes for CASSFTGGHEKLFF.